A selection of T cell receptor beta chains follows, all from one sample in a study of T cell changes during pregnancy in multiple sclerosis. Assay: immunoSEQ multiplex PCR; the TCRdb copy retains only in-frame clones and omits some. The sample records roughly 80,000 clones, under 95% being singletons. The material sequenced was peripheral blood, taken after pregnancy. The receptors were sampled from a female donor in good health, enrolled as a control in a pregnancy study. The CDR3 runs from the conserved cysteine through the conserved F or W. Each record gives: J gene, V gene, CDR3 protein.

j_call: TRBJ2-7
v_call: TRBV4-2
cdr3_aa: CASSERGGPYEQYF

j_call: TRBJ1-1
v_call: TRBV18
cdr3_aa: CASSQGQRNTEAFF

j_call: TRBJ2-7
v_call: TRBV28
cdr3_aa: CASSRSGGSYEQYF

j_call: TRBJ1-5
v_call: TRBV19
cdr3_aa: CASSDRGNQPQHF

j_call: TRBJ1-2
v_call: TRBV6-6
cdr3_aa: CASSYSRGLEGYTF

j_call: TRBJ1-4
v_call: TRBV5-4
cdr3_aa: CASSLGRQGANEKLFF

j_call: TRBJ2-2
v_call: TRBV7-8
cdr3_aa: CASSHHPTSGRIGGELFF

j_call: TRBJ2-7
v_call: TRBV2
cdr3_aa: CASSSIYEQYF

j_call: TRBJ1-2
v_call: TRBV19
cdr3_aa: CASTTGTGGINGYTF

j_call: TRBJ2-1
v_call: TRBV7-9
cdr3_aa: CASKAGGPRWNEQFF

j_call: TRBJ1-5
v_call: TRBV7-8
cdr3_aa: CASSLSRALDQPQHF

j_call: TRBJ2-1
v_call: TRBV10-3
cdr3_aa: CAISELDEQFF

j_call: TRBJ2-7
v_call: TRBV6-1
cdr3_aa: CASSEHYRANYEQYF

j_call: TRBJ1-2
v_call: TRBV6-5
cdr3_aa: CASSYLGTGVYGYTF

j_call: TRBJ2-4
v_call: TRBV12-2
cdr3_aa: CASRSVAGGRGAKNIQYF

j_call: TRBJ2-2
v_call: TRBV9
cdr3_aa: CASSLGQGWAGELFF

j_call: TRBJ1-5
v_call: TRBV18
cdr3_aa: CASSPTGVSNQPQHF

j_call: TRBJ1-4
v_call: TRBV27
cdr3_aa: CASSLSLGGGREKLFF

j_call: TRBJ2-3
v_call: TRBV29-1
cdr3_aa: CSGVPSVTGTDTQYF

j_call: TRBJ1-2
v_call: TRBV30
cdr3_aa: CAWSWGVGYGYTF

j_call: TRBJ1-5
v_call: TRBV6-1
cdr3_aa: CASRSGHQPQHF

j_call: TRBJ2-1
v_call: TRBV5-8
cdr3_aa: CATRTSGRGDEQFF

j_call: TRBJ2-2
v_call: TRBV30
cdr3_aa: CAAREDTGELFF

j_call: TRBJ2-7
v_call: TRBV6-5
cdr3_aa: CASSDSSVGEQYF

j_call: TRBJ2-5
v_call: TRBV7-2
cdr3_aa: CASSRDRQETQYF

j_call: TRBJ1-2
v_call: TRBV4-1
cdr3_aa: CASSQRGAGDGDGYTF

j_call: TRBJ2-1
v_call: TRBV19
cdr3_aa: CASSRGGLTSHNEQFF

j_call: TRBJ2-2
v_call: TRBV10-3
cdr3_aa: CATRTSRPMQTYAGELFF

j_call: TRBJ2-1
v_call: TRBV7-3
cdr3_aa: CASSYRDKPPGYEQFF

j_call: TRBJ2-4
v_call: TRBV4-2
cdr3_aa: CASSQESAGQGANIQYF

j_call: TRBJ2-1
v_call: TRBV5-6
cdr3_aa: CASRLEPNEQFF

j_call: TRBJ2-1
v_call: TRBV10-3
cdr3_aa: CAGRASDNNEQFF

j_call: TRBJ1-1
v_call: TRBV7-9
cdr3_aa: CASSLSGEAFF

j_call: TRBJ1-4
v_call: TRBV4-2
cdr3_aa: CASSQDNQQGPNEKLFF

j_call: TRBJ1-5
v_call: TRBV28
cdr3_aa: CASSPGTISNQPQHF

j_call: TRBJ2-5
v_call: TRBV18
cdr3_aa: CASSLNSGQGLETQYF

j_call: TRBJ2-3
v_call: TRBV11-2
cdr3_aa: CASSLGVRGRADTQYF

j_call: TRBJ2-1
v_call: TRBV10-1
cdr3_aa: CASSAVASTKTDEQFF

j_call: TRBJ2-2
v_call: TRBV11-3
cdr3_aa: CASSLTGGPSGELFF

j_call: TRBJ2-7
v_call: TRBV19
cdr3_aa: CASSTFGLAGGQNEQYF

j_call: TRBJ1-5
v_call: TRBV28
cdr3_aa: CASDRGLQPQHF